The 23 T cell receptor beta chains listed next were all sequenced from one sample in a study of cytomegalovirus exposure and HLA in healthy donors (dated by TCRdb to 2017 to 2019). Library prep was done by the immunoSEQ multiplex PCR assay. For the multiplex PCR, a mixture combining 60 forward primers for TCR Vbeta segments and 13 reverse primers for TCR Jbeta segments was used. TCRdb's version of the immuneACCESS table is confined to in-frame rearrangements and falls short of the full clone set. An unresolved V gene accounts for under half of the shortfall where checked; the remainder is of unknown origin. In this sample the table shows 100,000 or so clones, approximately 70% of which occur a single time. The biggest ten clones account for 4.5% to 5% of the sample. The sequenced material came from PBMCs. These receptors all come from a woman under 30 in good health and CMV-seropositive.

This clone was found once. The rearrangement uses TRBV28 and TRBJ2-7, with 14 bases fitting TRBD2. Germline V gives CDR1 MDHEN, CDR2 SYDVKM. The trim removed 3 bases at V and 5 bases at J, leaving 3 bases unmatched. This CDR3 has 15 residues. The CDR3 region has the DNA TGTGCCAGCAGTTTCCTGACTAGCGGGAGGGACGAGCAGTACTTC. It translates to CASSFLTSGRDEQYF.

The chain combines TRBV7-9 with TRBJ2-1, with TRBD2 matching 9 bases. The CDR3 sequence is 17 residues long. Germline CDR1 reads SEHNR; CDR2 reads FQNEAQ (reference sequence). V lost 2 bases to trimming and J lost 1 base; unmatched junction nucleotides: 6. DNA for the CDR3: TGTGCCAGCAGCTTACCGCGGGAGGGCCCGTCCTACAATGAGCAGTTCTTC. It encodes CASSLPREGPSYNEQFF.

The CDR3 DNA is TGTGCCAGCAGTGAAGTCGGCGGGTTGAGCTCCTACGAGCAGTACTTC. It codes for CASSEVGGLSSYEQYF. V and J are TRBV2 and TRBJ2-5; a possible D gene is TRBD2 (5 bases). The end of the DNA aligns better with TRBJ2-7, so the J call may be wrong. The CDR3 sequence is 16 residues long. Looked up from germline, CDR1 is SNHLY and CDR2 is FYNNEI.

The rearrangement joins TRBV7-2 to TRBJ2-6; D uncertain. The V end lost 5 bases, the J end lost 2 bases, and 13 bases lay between the germline ends. The CDR3 length is 16 residues. Germline CDR1 and CDR2: SGHTA and FQGNSA. Here the CDR3 DNA reads TGTGCCAGCAGCCCCCAGGTTGTCCCTGGGGCCAACGTCCTGACTTTC. Its protein is CASSPQVVPGANVLTF.

Comment on this clone: The junction does not match germline at one end; this may be a read error. This chain connects TRBV7-9 to TRBJ1-1; D not resolved. This CDR3 has 13 amino acids. The germline gives CDR1 SEHNR, CDR2 FQNEAQ (reference sequence). DNA of the CDR3: TGTTCCAGCAGCTTAGTCCGGAGCACTGAAGCTTTCTTT. This encodes CSSSLVRSTEAFF.

This rearrangement joins TRBV18 to TRBJ1-5; a possible D gene is TRBD1 (6 bases). The V gene lost 5 bases and the J gene lost 1 base, with 24 bases spanning the gap. The CDR3 runs to 19 residues. The germline gives CDR1 KGHSH, CDR2 LQKENI. This CDR3 reads CASSAQPGQSLRSNQPQHF. The CDR3 DNA reads as TGTGCCAGCTCAGCGCAGCCGGGACAAAGCCTGAGAAGCAATCAGCCCCAGCATTTT.

The genes are TRBV7-9 and TRBJ2-1, with D tentatively TRBD2 (6 bases). Germline V gene data show CDR1 as SEHNR and CDR2 as FQNEAQ (reference sequence). The CDR3 sequence is 16 residues long. The V and J ends lost 1 base and 7 bases respectively, with 17 bases between them. CDR3 coding DNA: TGTGCCAGCAGCTTAGGGGCCGGGACTCCGTGGAATGAGCAGTTCTTC. Translation gives CASSLGAGTPWNEQFF.

The chain has TRBV7-9 and TRBJ2-1; TRBD2 is a possible D gene (6 bases). V was shortened by 5 bases and J by 4 bases, with 15 bases between the two germline ends. CDR1 and CDR2 from the germline V gene are SEHNR and FQNEAQ (reference sequence). The CDR3 runs 15 residues. CDR3 DNA: TGTGCCAGCAGCCGAGGACGGGAGCGTTACAATGAGCAGTTCTTC. It is translated as CASSRGRERYNEQFF.

This clone turned up a few times. This rearrangement joins TRBV29-1 to TRBJ2-5; 8 nucleotides agree with TRBD2. Germline V gene data show CDR1 as SQVTM and CDR2 as ANQGSEA. Trimming removed 5 bases from V and 4 bases from J; junction bases left unmatched: 6. The CDR3 is made up of 13 amino acids. The CDR3 DNA is TGCAGCGTTCGTAGCGGGAACCTAGAGACCCAGTACTTC. Residues: CSVRSGNLETQYF.

This clone was detected once. At one end the junction does not follow the germline gene, possibly because of a read error. The V call is TRBV30, the J call TRBJ1-2; TRBD1 matches 9 bases. Germline loops: CDR1 GTSNPN, CDR2 SVGIG (reference sequence). The CDR3 runs 13 residues. In DNA, the CDR3 is TGTGCCTGGAATAAGCGACAGGGGGATGGCTACTCCTTC. This encodes CAWNKRQGDGYSF.

This rearrangement joins TRBV29-1 to TRBJ2-3; perhaps TRBD2 as D (6 bases). Germline assignment: CDR1 SQVTM and CDR2 ANQGSEA. V was shortened by 3 bases and J by 3 bases, with 13 bases between the two germline ends. This CDR3 is 14 amino acids long. For the CDR3, the DNA is TGCAGCGTTGATATCAACGGGAGAACAGATACGCAGTATTTT. As protein: CSVDINGRTDTQYF.

This clone was seen a single time. The genes are TRBV27 and TRBJ2-3; perhaps TRBD1 as D (7 bases). The CDR3 length is 18 residues. Germline CDR1 is MNHEY and CDR2 is SMNVEV (reference sequence). Trimming left V 2 bases short and J 3 bases short, with 21 bases between. The CDR3 loop reads CASSLRQGGISRTDTQYF. CDR3 DNA sequence: TGTGCCAGCAGTTTAAGGCAGGGGGGAATAAGCAGGACAGATACGCAGTATTTT.

This chain joins TRBV19 and TRBJ2-6; the match to TRBD1 covers 9 bases. The length of the CDR3 is 18 residues. Germline V gene data show CDR1 as LNHDA and CDR2 as SQIVND (reference sequence). J gave up 3 bases and V 2 bases, and 8 bases lay outside the gene matches. Written as DNA, the CDR3 is TGTGCCAGTAGTATATTTCGGGACAGGGTTAATGGGGCCAACGTCCTGACTTTC. It specifies CASSIFRDRVNGANVLTF. Complete variable domain (other parts from reference TRBV19 and TRBJ2-6): DGGITQSPKYLFRKEGQNVTLSCEQNLNHDAMYWYRQDPGQGLRLIYYSQIVNDFQKGDIAEGYSVSREKKESFPLTVTSAQKNPTAFYLCASSIFRDRVNGANVLTFGAGSRLTVL.

The chain couples TRBV5-1 to TRBJ1-5; the match to TRBD1 covers 10 bases. Germline assignment: CDR1 SGHRS and CDR2 YFSETQ. This CDR3 is built from 13 residues. V dropped 5 bases and J dropped 7; count of bases not matched to a gene: 3. The CDR3 nucleotides read TGCGCCAGCAGACTGGACAGGGGGCAGCCCCAGCATTTT. Translating gives CASRLDRGQPQHF.

The table lists this clone with a few counts. The rearrangement joins TRBV6-5 to TRBJ2-3; TRBD1 agrees at 10 bases. V was clipped by 7 bases and J by 3 bases; unmatched bases: 7. This CDR3 has 15 residues. From germline, CDR1 is MNHEY and CDR2 SVGAGI. The CDR3 nucleotides read TGTGCCAGCACAGCCGGGACAGGGGATACAGATACGCAGTATTTT. Translating it yields CASTAGTGDTDTQYF.

DNA for the CDR3: TGCGCCAGCAGCCCACCGGGACAGGGTCGAACCGGGGAGCTGTTTTTT. Its translation: CASSPPGQGRTGELFF. The rearrangement joins TRBV4-1 to TRBJ2-2; TRBD1 aligns across 9 bases. The germline gives CDR1 MGHRA, CDR2 YSYEKL. J gave up 5 bases and V 4 bases, and 8 bases lay outside the gene matches. CDR3 length equals 16 residues.

The sample holds one count of this clone. The chain couples TRBV19 to TRBJ2-7, with 7 bases fitting TRBD2. V trimming: 5 bases; J trimming: 0 bases; junction bases outside the gene matches: 4. Per the germline V gene, CDR1 is LNHDA and CDR2 is SQIVND (reference sequence). The CDR3 totals 14 residues. In DNA form, the CDR3 reads TGTGCCAGTAGTCTCAGGGACTACTCCTACGAGCAGTACTTC. It encodes CASSLRDYSYEQYF.

CDR3 sequence (DNA): TGCGCCAGCAGCCGGTATCCGGGACAGCCAAGAAGTATAGCGGGAGACTACGAGCAGTACTTC. This sequence encodes CASSRYPGQPRSIAGDYEQYF. V and J are TRBV4-1 and TRBJ2-7; 9 bases are a match to TRBD2. Trimming at V came to 4 bases and at J to 3 bases, leaving 25 bases not matched to a gene. CDR3 length: 21 amino acids. Germline V gives CDR1 MGHRA, CDR2 YSYEKL.

The chain combines TRBV27 with TRBJ1-1; 9 bases are shared with TRBD1. J lost 6 bases, V lost 6 bases, and 5 bases had no gene match. This CDR3 region has 13 residues. From germline, CDR1 is MNHEY and CDR2 SMNVEV (reference sequence). The CDR3, as DNA: TGTGCCAGCAGGCAACAGGGGGCCCCTGAAGCTTTCTTT. This gives the protein CASRQQGAPEAFF.

V gene TRBV13 combines with J gene TRBJ1-3; D is uncertain. Germline CDR1 and CDR2: PRHDT and FYEKMQ (reference sequence). The CDR3 is 12 amino acids. Deletions cut 6 bases from V and 2 bases from J, with 5 bases between. This chain's CDR3 is CASRRAGNTIYF. The CDR3 DNA reads as TGTGCCAGCAGGAGGGCTGGAAACACCATATATTTT.

This chain links TRBV30 with TRBJ1-5, with 9 positions matching TRBD1. This CDR3 contains 15 residues. The junction had 5 bases not matched to a gene; V was cut back by 5 bases and J by 0 bases. From germline, CDR1 is GTSNPN and CDR2 SVGIG (reference sequence). As DNA, the CDR3 is TGTGCCTGGGGGACAGGGCCATATAGCAATCAGCCCCAGCATTTT. It is translated as CAWGTGPYSNQPQHF.

The rearrangement uses TRBV4-1 and TRBJ1-1; tentative D call: TRBD1 (6 bases). V lost 0 bases, J lost 5 bases, and 13 bases lay in between. This CDR3 spans 15 amino acids. The germline V gene has CDR1 MGHRA and CDR2 YSYEKL. CDR3 sequence: CASSQDWAQGTEAFF. CDR3 coding DNA: TGCGCCAGCAGCCAAGATTGGGCACAGGGAACTGAAGCTTTCTTT.

This chain uses TRBV28 with TRBJ2-7; 7 bases are shared with TRBD2. Trimming cost V 4 bases and J 4 bases; bases outside gene matches: 13. Per the germline V gene, CDR1 is MDHEN and CDR2 is SYDVKM. CDR3 length: 16 residues. CDR3 residues: CASSSPWGGETYEQYF. For the CDR3, the DNA is TGTGCCAGCAGTTCCCCGTGGGGGGGTGAGACTTACGAGCAGTACTTC.